Listed here are 2 T cell receptor beta chains from one sample, sequenced in a study of technical replicates of blood from a few donors. TCRdb keeps only in-frame clones here, not all; method: immunoSEQ multiplex PCR. The repertoire consists of around 74,000 clones, with about 86% occurring once and the leading ten covering under 5.5%. The specimen was PBMCs. These receptors were obtained from a human donor in good health. Some clones in this sample may be carry-over from other donors' samples.

The chain links TRBV13 to TRBJ1-2; D possibly corresponds to TRBD1 (6 bases). The CDR3 runs 14 residues. V was clipped by 8 bases and J by 5 bases, with 18 bases between them. In germline, CDR1 is PRHDT, CDR2 FYEKMQ (reference sequence). The CDR3 DNA sequence: TGTGCCAGCTCGCCGGGATGGGGGCCTTATGGCTACACCTTC. Translated: CASSPGWGPYGYTF.

The chain is built from TRBV18 and TRBJ2-5; tentatively, D is TRBD2 (5 bases). Trimming stripped 1 base from V and 2 bases from J, with 23 bases between. This CDR3 is built from 19 residues. CDR1 and CDR2 from the germline V gene are KGHSH and LQKENI. The CDR3 loop is CASSPRWVQSGRPQETQYF. The CDR3 DNA is TGTGCCAGCTCACCACGGTGGGTTCAAAGCGGTAGACCGCAAGAGACCCAGTACTTC. Variable domain in full (rest from reference TRBV18 and TRBJ2-5): NAGVMQNPRHLVRRRGQEARLRCSPMKGHSHVYWYRQLPEEGLKFMVYLQKENIIDESGMPKERFSAEFPKEGPSILRIQQVVRGDSAAYFCASSPRWVQSGRPQETQYFGPGTRLLVL.